Listed below are T cell receptor beta chains from one sample, sequenced in a study of CD8+CD57+ T cells in acquired aplastic anemia. TCRdb re-called the reads through MiXCR, storing one row per CDR3 protein. The table records about 290,000 distinct CDR3 sequences, roughly 53% of them present only once. Sequenced sample: sorted CD4+, CD8+, or CD8+CD57+ T cells (not recorded which) from PBMCs. The receptor set was obtained from a human donor with aplastic anemia. The CDR3 runs from the conserved cysteine through the conserved F or W. Each record gives: J gene, D gene, V gene, CDR3 protein. A D gene is named only where the DNA matches it firmly.

J: TRBJ2-3
D: .
V: TRBV5-1
CDR3: CASSLEGGRIDTQYF

J: TRBJ1-5
D: .
V: TRBV19
CDR3: CANSALNQPQHF

J: TRBJ1-1
D: .
V: TRBV2
CDR3: CASRTYPGGGTEAFF

J: TRBJ2-5
D: .
V: TRBV2
CDR3: CASSRVSVETQYF

J: TRBJ1-4
D: .
V: TRBV6-7
CDR3: CASSGVREKLFF

J: TRBJ2-7
D: TRBD2
V: TRBV14
CDR3: CASSLGTSGAYEQYF

J: TRBJ1-5
D: .
V: TRBV20-1
CDR3: CSASKQGETQHF

J: TRBJ2-7
D: TRBD1
V: TRBV6-2/TRBV6-3
CDR3: CATVPGQGDVHEQYF

J: TRBJ2-7
D: .
V: TRBV20-1
CDR3: CSAGGVGYEQYF

J: TRBJ2-5
D: .
V: TRBV7-3
CDR3: CASSRPLGTQYF

J: TRBJ1-1
D: TRBD1
V: TRBV7-6
CDR3: CASSLFGTGVGEGFF

J: TRBJ2-7
D: .
V: TRBV7-2
CDR3: CASSPAVRGNYEQYF

J: TRBJ2-2
D: TRBD2
V: TRBV10-3
CDR3: CAISGSNTGELFF

J: TRBJ1-3
D: TRBD1
V: TRBV12-3/TRBV12-4
CDR3: CASSARQGQIGNTIYF

J: TRBJ2-7
D: TRBD2
V: TRBV28
CDR3: CASSLAGGHREQYF

J: TRBJ2-7
D: .
V: TRBV2
CDR3: CAGTGRRAAGEQYF

J: TRBJ2-1
D: .
V: TRBV2
CDR3: CASRGPDFNEQFF

J: TRBJ1-6
D: .
V: TRBV12-3/TRBV12-4
CDR3: CASSTGQSPLHF

J: TRBJ2-3
D: .
V: TRBV7-2
CDR3: CASSLVTQADTQYF

J: TRBJ1-5
D: TRBD1
V: TRBV6-6
CDR3: CASSLWGQGSQPQHF

J: TRBJ1-1
D: .
V: TRBV19
CDR3: CASSRQGRGNTEAFF

J: TRBJ2-1
D: TRBD2
V: TRBV10-2
CDR3: CASSMRGGQGVQFF

J: TRBJ2-3
D: .
V: TRBV2
CDR3: CARSDSGHRSTDTQYF